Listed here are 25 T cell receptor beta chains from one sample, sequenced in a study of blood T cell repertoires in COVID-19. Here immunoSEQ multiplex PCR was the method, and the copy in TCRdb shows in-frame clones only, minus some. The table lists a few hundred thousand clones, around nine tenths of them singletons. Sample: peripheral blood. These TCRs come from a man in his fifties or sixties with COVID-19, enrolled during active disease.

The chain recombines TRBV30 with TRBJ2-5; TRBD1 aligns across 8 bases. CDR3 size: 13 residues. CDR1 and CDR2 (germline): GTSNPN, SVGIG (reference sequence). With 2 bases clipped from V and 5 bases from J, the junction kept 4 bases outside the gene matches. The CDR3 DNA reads TGTGCCTGGAGTAAGGACAGGGAGGAGACCCAGTACTTC. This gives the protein CAWSKDREETQYF. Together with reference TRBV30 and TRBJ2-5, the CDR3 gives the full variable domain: SQTIHQWPATLVQPVGSPLSLECTVEGTSNPNLYWYRQAAGRGLQLLFYSVGIGQISSEVPQNLSASRPQDRQFILSSKKLLLSDSGFYLCAWSKDREETQYFGPGTRLLVL.

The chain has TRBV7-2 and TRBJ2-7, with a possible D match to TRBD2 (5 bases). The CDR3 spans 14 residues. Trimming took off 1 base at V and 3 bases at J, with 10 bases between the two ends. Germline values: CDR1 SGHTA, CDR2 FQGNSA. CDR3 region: CASSLVEGIYEQYF. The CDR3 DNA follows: TGTGCCAGCAGCTTAGTCGAGGGAATCTACGAGCAGTACTTC. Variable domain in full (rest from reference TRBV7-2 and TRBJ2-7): GAGVSQSPSNKVTEKGKDVELRCDPISGHTALYWYRQSLGQGLEFLIYFQGNSAPDKSGLPSDRFSAERTGGSVSTLTIQRTQQEDSAVYLCASSLVEGIYEQYFGPGTRLTVT.

CDR3 loop: CASSPTGAHLFAFF. CDR3 coding DNA: TGTGCCAGCAGTCCGACAGGGGCCCATCTGTTCGCTTTCTTT. The rearrangement uses TRBV7-2 and TRBJ1-1, with TRBD1 matching 8 bases. The V gene end was trimmed by 6 bases and the J gene end by 11 bases; junction bases not matched to a gene: 14. Germline lookup yields CDR1 SGHTA and CDR2 FQGNSA. This CDR3 has 14 residues.

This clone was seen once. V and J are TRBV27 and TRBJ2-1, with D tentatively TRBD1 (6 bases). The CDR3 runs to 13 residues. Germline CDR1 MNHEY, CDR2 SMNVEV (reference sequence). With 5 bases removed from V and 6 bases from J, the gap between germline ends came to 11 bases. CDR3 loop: CASSQNRANEQFF. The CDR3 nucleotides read TGTGCCAGCAGTCAAAACAGGGCCAATGAGCAGTTCTTC.

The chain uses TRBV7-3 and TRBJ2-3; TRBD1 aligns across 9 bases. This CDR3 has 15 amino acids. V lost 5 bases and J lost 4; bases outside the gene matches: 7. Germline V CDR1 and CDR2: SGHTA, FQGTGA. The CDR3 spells CASSLTGTGSDTQYF. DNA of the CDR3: TGTGCCAGCAGCCTGACTGGGACAGGGTCAGATACGCAGTATTTT.

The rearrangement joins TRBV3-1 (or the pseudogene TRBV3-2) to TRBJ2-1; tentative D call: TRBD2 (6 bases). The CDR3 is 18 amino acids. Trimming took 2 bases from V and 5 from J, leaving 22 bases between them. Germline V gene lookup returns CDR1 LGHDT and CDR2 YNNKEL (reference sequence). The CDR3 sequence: CASSQSGLLIGPDNEQFF. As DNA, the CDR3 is TGTGCCAGCAGCCAAAGTGGACTACTCATAGGCCCTGACAATGAGCAGTTCTTC.

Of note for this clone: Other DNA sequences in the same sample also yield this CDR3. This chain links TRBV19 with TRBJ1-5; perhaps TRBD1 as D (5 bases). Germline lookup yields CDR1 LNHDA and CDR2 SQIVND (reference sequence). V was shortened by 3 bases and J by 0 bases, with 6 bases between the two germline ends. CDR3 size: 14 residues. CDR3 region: CASSIRDSNQPQHF. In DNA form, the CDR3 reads TGTGCCAGTAGTATCAGGGATAGCAATCAGCCCCAGCATTTT.

The CDR3 DNA follows: TGTGCCAGTAGTCTCGCGCGAGTGTCTGGAAACACCATATATTTT. Encoded protein: CASSLARVSGNTIYF. This rearrangement joins TRBV19 to TRBJ1-3; D is undetermined. Germline-derived CDR1 and CDR2 are LNHDA and SQIVND (reference sequence). The V end lost 5 bases, the J end lost 1 base, and 12 bases lay between the germline ends. This CDR3 is 15 amino acids long. Supplemented by reference TRBV19 and TRBJ1-3, the full variable domain reads DGGITQSPKYLFRKEGQNVTLSCEQNLNHDAMYWYRQDPGQGLRLIYYSQIVNDFQKGDIAEGYSVSREKKESFPLTVTSAQKNPTAFYLCASSLARVSGNTIYFGEGSWLTVV.

CDR3 protein: CASRTGQGARYGYTF. The CDR3 bases are TGTGCCAGCAGAACGGGACAGGGGGCTCGGTATGGCTACACCTTC. The J gene is TRBJ1-2, the V gene TRBV5-4; 12 bases agree with TRBD1. The ends lost 5 bases at V and 5 bases at J; junction bases unmatched: 7. CDR1 SGHNT and CDR2 YYREEE come from the germline V gene (reference sequence). The CDR3 runs 15 residues.

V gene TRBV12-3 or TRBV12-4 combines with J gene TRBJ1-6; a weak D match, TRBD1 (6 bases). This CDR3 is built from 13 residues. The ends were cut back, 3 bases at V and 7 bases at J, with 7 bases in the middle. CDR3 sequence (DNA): TGTGCCAGCAGTTTTAGGGGGAATTCACCCCTCCACTTT. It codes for CASSFRGNSPLHF.

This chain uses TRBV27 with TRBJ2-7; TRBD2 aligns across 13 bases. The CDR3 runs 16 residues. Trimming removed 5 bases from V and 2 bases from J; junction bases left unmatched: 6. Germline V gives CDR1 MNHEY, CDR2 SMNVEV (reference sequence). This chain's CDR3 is CASSPGLAGSPYEQYF. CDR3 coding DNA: TGTGCCAGCAGTCCGGGACTAGCGGGGAGCCCCTACGAGCAGTACTTC.

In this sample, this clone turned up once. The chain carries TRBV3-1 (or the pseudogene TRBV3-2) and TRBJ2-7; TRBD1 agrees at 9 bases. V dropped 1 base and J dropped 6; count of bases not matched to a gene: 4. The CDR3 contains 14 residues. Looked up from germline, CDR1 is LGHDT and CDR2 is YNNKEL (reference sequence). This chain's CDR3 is CASSQVGQGSEQYF. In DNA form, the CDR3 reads TGTGCCAGCAGCCAAGTGGGACAGGGTAGCGAGCAGTACTTC.

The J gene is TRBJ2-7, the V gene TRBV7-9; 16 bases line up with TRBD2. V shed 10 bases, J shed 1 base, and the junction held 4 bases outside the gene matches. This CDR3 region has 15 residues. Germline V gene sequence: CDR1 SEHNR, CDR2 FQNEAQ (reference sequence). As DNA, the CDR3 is TGTGCCACGGGACTAGCGGGAGGGACGTCCTACGAGCAGTACTTC. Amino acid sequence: CATGLAGGTSYEQYF.

The DNA for the CDR3 is TGTGCCAGTATTCCTAGCTCTGGGGCCAACGTCCTGACTTTC. It yields the protein CASIPSSGANVLTF. The V gene is TRBV19, the J gene TRBJ2-6; D remains unclear. The CDR3 runs to 14 residues. Between the trimmed V and J ends, which lost 7 bases and 0 bases, there was a span of 7 bases. Germline V CDR1 and CDR2: LNHDA, SQIVND (reference sequence).

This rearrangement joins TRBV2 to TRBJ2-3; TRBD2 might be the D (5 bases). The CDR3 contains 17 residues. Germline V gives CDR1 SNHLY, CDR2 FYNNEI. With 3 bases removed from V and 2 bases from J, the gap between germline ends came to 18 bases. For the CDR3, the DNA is TGTGCCAGCAGTGACCTCGGCGTTAGCGAACTCACAGATACGCAGTATTTT. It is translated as CASSDLGVSELTDTQYF.

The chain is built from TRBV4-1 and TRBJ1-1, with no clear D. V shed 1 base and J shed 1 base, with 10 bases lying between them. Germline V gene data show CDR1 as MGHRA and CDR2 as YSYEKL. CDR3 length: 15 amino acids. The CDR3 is CASSQGAGKNTEAFF. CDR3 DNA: TGCGCCAGCAGCCAAGGTGCGGGGAAGAACACTGAAGCTTTCTTT.

In nucleotides, the CDR3 is TGTGCCAGCAGTGCCCAGGGATCTCGAAACACCATATATTTT. Its translation: CASSAQGSRNTIYF. The chain couples TRBV25-1 to TRBJ1-3, with D tentatively TRBD1 (5 bases). This CDR3 has 14 amino acids. V lost 4 bases, J lost 5 bases, and 12 bases lay in between. From germline, CDR1 is MGHDK and CDR2 SYGVNS.

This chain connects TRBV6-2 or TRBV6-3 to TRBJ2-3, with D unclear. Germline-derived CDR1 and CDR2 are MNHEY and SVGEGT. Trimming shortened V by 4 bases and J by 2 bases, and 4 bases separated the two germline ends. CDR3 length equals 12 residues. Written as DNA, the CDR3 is TGTGCCAGCAGTTCTACCACAGATACGCAGTATTTT. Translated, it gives CASSSTTDTQYF.

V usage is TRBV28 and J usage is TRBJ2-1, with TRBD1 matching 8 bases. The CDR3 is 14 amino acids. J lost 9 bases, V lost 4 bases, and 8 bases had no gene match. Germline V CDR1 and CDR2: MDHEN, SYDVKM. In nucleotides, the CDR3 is TGTGCCAGCAGTTATCTAACTACAGGGGGTGAGCAGTTCTTC. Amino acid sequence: CASSYLTTGGEQFF.

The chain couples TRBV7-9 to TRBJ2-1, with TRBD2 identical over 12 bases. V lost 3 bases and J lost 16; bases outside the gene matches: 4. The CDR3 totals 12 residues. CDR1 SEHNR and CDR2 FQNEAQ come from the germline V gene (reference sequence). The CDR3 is CASSFSSGRVFF. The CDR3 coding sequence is TGTGCCAGCAGCTTTTCTAGCGGGAGGGTTTTCTTC. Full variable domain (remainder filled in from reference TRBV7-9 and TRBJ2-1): DTGVSQNPRHKITKRGQNVTFRCDPISEHNRLYWYRQTLGQGPEFLTYFQNEAQLEKSRLLSDRFSAERPKGSFSTLEIQRTEQGDSAMYLCASSFSSGRVFFGPGTRLTVL.

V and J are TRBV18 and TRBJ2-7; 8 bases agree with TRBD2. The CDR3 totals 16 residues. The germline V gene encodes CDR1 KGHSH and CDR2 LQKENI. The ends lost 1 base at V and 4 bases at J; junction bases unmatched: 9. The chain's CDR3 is CASSPRLSGTSYEQYF. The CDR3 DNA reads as TGTGCCAGCTCACCACGGCTTAGCGGGACATCGTACGAGCAGTACTTC.

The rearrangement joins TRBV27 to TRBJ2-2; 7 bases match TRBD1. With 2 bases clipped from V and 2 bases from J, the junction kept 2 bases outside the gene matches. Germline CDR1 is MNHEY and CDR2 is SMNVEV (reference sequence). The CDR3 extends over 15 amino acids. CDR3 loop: CASSLTGANTGELFF. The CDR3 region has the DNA TGTGCCAGCAGTTTAACAGGGGCTAACACCGGGGAGCTGTTTTTT.

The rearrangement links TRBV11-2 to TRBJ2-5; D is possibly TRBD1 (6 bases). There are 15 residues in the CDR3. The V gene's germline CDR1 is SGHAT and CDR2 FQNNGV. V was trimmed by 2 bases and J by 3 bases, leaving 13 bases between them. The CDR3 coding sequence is TGTGCCAGCAGCTTAAGGGGGTACCATGAAGAGACCCAGTACTTC. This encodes CASSLRGYHEETQYF.

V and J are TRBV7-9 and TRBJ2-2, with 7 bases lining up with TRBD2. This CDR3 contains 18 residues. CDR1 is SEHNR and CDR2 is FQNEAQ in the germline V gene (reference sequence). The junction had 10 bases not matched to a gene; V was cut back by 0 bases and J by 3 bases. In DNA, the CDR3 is TGTGCCAGCAGCTTAGCGTCTTTCGCGGGGGAGTACACCGGGGAGCTGTTTTTT. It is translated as CASSLASFAGEYTGELFF.

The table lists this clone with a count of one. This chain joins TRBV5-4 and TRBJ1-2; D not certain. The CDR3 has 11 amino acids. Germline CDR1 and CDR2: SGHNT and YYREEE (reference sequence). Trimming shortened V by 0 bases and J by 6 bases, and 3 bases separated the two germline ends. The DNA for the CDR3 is TGTGCCAGCAGCTTGGATAATGGCTACACCTTC. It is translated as CASSLDNGYTF.